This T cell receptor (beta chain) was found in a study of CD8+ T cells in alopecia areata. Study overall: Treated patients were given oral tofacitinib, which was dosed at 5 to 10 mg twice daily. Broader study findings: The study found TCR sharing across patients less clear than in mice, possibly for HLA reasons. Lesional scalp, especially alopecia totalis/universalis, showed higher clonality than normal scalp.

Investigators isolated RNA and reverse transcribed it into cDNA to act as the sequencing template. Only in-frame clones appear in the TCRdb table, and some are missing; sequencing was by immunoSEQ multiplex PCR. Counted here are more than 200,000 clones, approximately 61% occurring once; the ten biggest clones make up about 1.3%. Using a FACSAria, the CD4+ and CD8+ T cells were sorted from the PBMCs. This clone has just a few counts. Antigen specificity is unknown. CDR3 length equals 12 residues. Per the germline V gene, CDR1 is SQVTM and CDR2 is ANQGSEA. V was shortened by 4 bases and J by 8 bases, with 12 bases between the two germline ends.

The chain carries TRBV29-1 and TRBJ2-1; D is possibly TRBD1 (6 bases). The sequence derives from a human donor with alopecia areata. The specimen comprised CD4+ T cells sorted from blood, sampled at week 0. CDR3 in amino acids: CSVVKGVDEQFF. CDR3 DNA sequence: TGCAGCGTTGTGAAGGGGGTCGATGAGCAGTTCTTC.